The 25 T cell receptor beta chains presented below share a single source sample, sequenced in a study of blood T cell repertoires in COVID-19. Profiling relied on immunoSEQ multiplex PCR, and the TCRdb table lists in-frame clones only, not all of them. The sample lists tens of thousands of clones, more than 70% occurring once. Sequencing was done on a sample of peripheral blood. The receptors derive from a woman aged 70-85 years with acute or convalescent COVID-19.

This chain joins TRBV11-3 and TRBJ2-1, with 12 bases fitting TRBD2. This CDR3 has 16 amino acids. The junction had 10 bases not matched to a gene; V was cut back by 4 bases and J by 9 bases. Germline V gene data show CDR1 as SGHNT and CDR2 as YENEEA. The CDR3, as DNA: TGTGCCAGCAGCTCCCCTAGCGGGAGGGCTTCTGGTGAGCAGTTCTTC. Translation: CASSSPSGRASGEQFF.

J is TRBJ2-1 and V is TRBV19, with 9 positions matching TRBD1. The CDR3 extends over 14 amino acids. J lost 5 bases, V lost 8 bases, and 7 bases had no gene match. Germline V CDR1 and CDR2: LNHDA, SQIVND (reference sequence). The CDR3 bases are TGTGCCAGTCAGGGGGGGACAGGGAACAATGAGCAGTTCTTC. The encoded protein is CASQGGTGNNEQFF.

The chain employs TRBV5-1 and TRBJ1-4; 7 bases fit TRBD1. Germline V gene sequence: CDR1 SGHRS, CDR2 YFSETQ. This CDR3 comprises 16 residues. The V gene end was trimmed by 1 base and the J gene end by 5 bases; junction bases not matched to a gene: 8. CDR3 coding DNA: TGCGCCAGCAGCTTGTTGGGGACAGAGGTGAATGAAAAACTGTTTTTT. This gives the protein CASSLLGTEVNEKLFF.

This chain connects TRBV5-1 to TRBJ1-6; no definite D call. This CDR3 contains 16 residues. Between the trimmed V and J ends, which lost 0 bases and 10 bases, there was a span of 17 bases. Germline CDR1 SGHRS, CDR2 YFSETQ. The CDR3, as DNA: TGCGCCAGCAGCTTGGGAGACGAGGTCCGGGTGTCACCCCTCCACTTT. Amino acids: CASSLGDEVRVSPLHF.

This chain joins TRBV6-5 and TRBJ2-1, with TRBD2 matching 7 bases. This CDR3 has 12 amino acids. Germline CDR1 reads MNHEY; CDR2 reads SVGAGI. The junction had 2 bases not matched to a gene; V was cut back by 8 bases and J by 4 bases. The DNA of the CDR3 is TGTGCCAGCGGGCGGGGGTACAATGAGCAGTTCTTC. Residues: CASGRGYNEQFF.

The table lists this clone with a count of one. J is TRBJ1-6 and V is TRBV28, with a tentative D call TRBD1 (5 bases). The V and J ends lost 5 bases and 7 bases respectively, with 21 bases between them. The V gene's germline CDR1 is MDHEN and CDR2 SYDVKM. The CDR3 length is 17 residues. CDR3 residues: CASSTPETRRGNSPLHF. The DNA of the CDR3 is TGTGCCAGCAGTACCCCGGAAACTAGACGGGGGAATTCACCCCTCCACTTT.

The CDR3 DNA follows: TGTGCCAGCTCCGTTACAGGGGGCGCCTCCAATGAGCAGTTCTTC. It translates to CASSVTGGASNEQFF. V is TRBV5-4 and J is TRBJ2-1; TRBD1 agrees at 9 bases. This CDR3 is built from 15 residues. With V trimmed by 7 bases and J by 6 bases, 11 bases remained unmatched. Germline values: CDR1 SGHNT, CDR2 YYREEE (reference sequence). The full variable domain, completed using reference TRBV5-4 and TRBJ2-1, is ETGVTQSPTHLIKTRGQQVTLRCSSQSGHNTVSWYQQALGQGPQFIFQYYREEENGRGNFPPRFSGLQFPNYSSELNVNALELDDSALYLCASSVTGGASNEQFFGPGTRLTVL.

The chain couples TRBV2 to TRBJ2-5; 10 bases are shared with TRBD2. Germline trimming cut 8 bases from V and 3 bases from J; bases unmatched to any gene: 0. The CDR3 length is 12 residues. Per the germline V gene, CDR1 is SNHLY and CDR2 is FYNNEI. CDR3 sequence (DNA): TGTGCCAGCGGGACTAGCGAAGAGACCCAGTACTTC. Its protein product is CASGTSEETQYF.

V gene TRBV9 combines with J gene TRBJ2-3, with TRBD2 matching 11 bases. CDR1 and CDR2 (germline): SGDLS, YYNGEE. The CDR3 totals 14 residues. J was trimmed by 9 bases and V by 2 bases; bases with no gene match: 5. Here the CDR3 reads CASSVNLAGGTQYF. For the CDR3, the DNA is TGTGCCAGCAGCGTGAATCTAGCGGGAGGCACGCAGTATTTT.

The chain links TRBV9 to TRBJ2-5, with D possibly matching TRBD2 (5 bases). The V end lost 4 bases, the J end lost 4 bases, and 20 bases lay between the germline ends. CDR3 size: 16 residues. Germline CDR1 and CDR2: SGDLS and YYNGEE. For the CDR3, the DNA is TGTGCCAGCAGCCACACCCCGGAAACTAGTCTAGAGACCCAGTACTTC. This gives the protein CASSHTPETSLETQYF.

The chain has TRBV6-5 and TRBJ1-6; 10 bases are a match to TRBD1. Germline lookup yields CDR1 MNHEY and CDR2 SVGAGI. V shed 6 bases, J shed 10 bases, and the junction held 9 bases outside the gene matches. The CDR3 is 15 amino acids. CDR3 amino acids: CASSVTGGAWSPLHF. The CDR3 coding sequence is TGTGCCAGCAGCGTGACAGGGGGCGCGTGGTCACCCCTCCACTTT.

This chain links TRBV19 with TRBJ2-5; 14 positions match TRBD2. Germline V CDR1 and CDR2: LNHDA, SQIVND (reference sequence). CDR3 size: 16 residues. Germline trimming cut 3 bases from V and 5 bases from J; bases unmatched to any gene: 5. In nucleotides, the CDR3 is TGTGCCAGTAGTATCCGACTAGCGGGGGGGCCTGAGACCCAGTACTTC. Translated, it gives CASSIRLAGGPETQYF.

V and J are TRBV29-1 and TRBJ2-1; D call uncertain. The ends were cut back, 0 bases at V and 0 bases at J, with 12 bases in the middle. The CDR3 length is 16 residues. Germline CDR1 is SQVTM and CDR2 is ANQGSEA. CDR3 DNA sequence: TGCAGCGTTGAAGATCGGAGCCCGAGCTCCTACAATGAGCAGTTCTTC. Residues: CSVEDRSPSSYNEQFF.

J is TRBJ2-1 and V is TRBV2, with D hard to call. In germline, CDR1 is SNHLY, CDR2 FYNNEI. The CDR3 spans 11 residues. V lost 3 bases, J lost 7 bases, and 4 bases lay in between. CDR3 nucleotide sequence: TGTGCCAGCAGTGAGGAGAATGAGCAGTTCTTC. Its translation: CASSEENEQFF.

V gene TRBV5-1 combines with J gene TRBJ2-2; 11 bases are shared with TRBD2. The CDR3 covers 17 residues. The germline V gene encodes CDR1 SGHRS and CDR2 YFSETQ. With 3 bases clipped from V and 1 base from J, the junction kept 5 bases outside the gene matches. CDR3 region: CASSSGGTSGNTGELFF. CDR3 bases: TGCGCCAGCAGCTCGGGGGGGACTAGCGGGAACACCGGGGAGCTGTTTTTT.

A few counts support this clone. The chain couples TRBV18 to TRBJ1-5; unclear D gene. This CDR3 has 13 amino acids. The V and J ends lost 0 bases and 6 bases respectively, with 6 bases between them. Germline loops: CDR1 KGHSH, CDR2 LQKENI. For the CDR3, the DNA is TGTGCCAGCTCACCACCCGGCGGTCAGCCCCAGCATTTT. It is translated as CASSPPGGQPQHF.

J is TRBJ2-3 and V is TRBV9; 7 positions match TRBD2. Per germline, CDR1 SGDLS and CDR2 YYNGEE. CDR3 length equals 16 residues. The J segment lost 5 bases and the V segment lost 3 bases, leaving 12 bases of the junction unmatched. The CDR3, as DNA: TGTGCCAGCAGCGGGGTTGGGGCGGGAGCTGGAGATACGCAGTATTTT. It yields the protein CASSGVGAGAGDTQYF.

The CDR3 region has the DNA TGTGCCAGCAGCCAGGGGAGACTCCTCACAGATACGCAGTATTTT. It yields the protein CASSQGRLLTDTQYF. J is TRBJ2-3 and V is TRBV14, with D possibly being TRBD2 (5 bases). Germline-derived CDR1 and CDR2 are SGHDN and FVKESK. The CDR3 consists of 15 residues. With 3 bases removed from V and 2 bases from J, the gap between germline ends came to 12 bases.

The chain uses TRBV6-1 and TRBJ1-6; TRBD1 aligns across 8 bases. Germline trimming cut 2 bases from V and 1 base from J; bases unmatched to any gene: 4. The CDR3 length is 17 residues. Looked up from germline, CDR1 is MNHNS and CDR2 is SASEGT. The CDR3 nucleotides read TGTGCCAGCAGTGAATCAACAGGGGGTTCCTATAATTCACCCCTCCACTTT. Translation gives CASSESTGGSYNSPLHF.

The J gene is TRBJ2-5, the V gene TRBV15; tentatively, D is TRBD2 (6 bases). The CDR3 has 15 amino acids. Trimming took 1 base from V and 1 from J, leaving 10 bases between them. The germline V gene has CDR1 LNHNV and CDR2 YYDKDF (reference sequence). The CDR3 bases are TGTGCCACCAGCAGAGTAGGAGCGGGCCAAGAGACCCAGTACTTC. Protein product: CATSRVGAGQETQYF. Combining the CDR3 with reference TRBV15 and TRBJ2-5 gives the whole variable domain DAMVIQNPRYQVTQFGKPVTLSCSQTLNHNVMYWYQQKSSQAPKLLFHYYDKDFNNEADTPDNFQSRRPNTSFCFLDIRSPGLGDTAMYLCATSRVGAGQETQYFGPGTRLLVL.

The chain has TRBV9 and TRBJ2-2, with 8 bases that match TRBD1. This CDR3 has 15 amino acids. Trimming at V came to 4 bases and at J to 4 bases, leaving 6 bases not matched to a gene. Germline V lookup: CDR1 SGDLS, CDR2 YYNGEE. CDR3: CASSPQGEGTGELFF. CDR3 in DNA: TGTGCCAGCAGCCCACAGGGGGAAGGCACCGGGGAGCTGTTTTTT.

This chain uses TRBV7-2 with TRBJ1-2, with TRBD1 matching over 7 bases. V was pared by 1 base and J by 0 bases, with 2 bases of the junction left unmatched. The CDR3 extends over 15 amino acids. CDR1 SGHTA and CDR2 FQGNSA come from the germline V gene. Here the CDR3 reads CASSLEGQPNYGYTF. CDR3 sequence (DNA): TGTGCCAGCAGCTTAGAGGGACAGCCTAACTATGGCTACACCTTC. Combining the CDR3 with reference TRBV7-2 and TRBJ1-2 gives the whole variable domain GAGVSQSPSNKVTEKGKDVELRCDPISGHTALYWYRQSLGQGLEFLIYFQGNSAPDKSGLPSDRFSAERTGGSVSTLTIQRTQQEDSAVYLCASSLEGQPNYGYTFGSGTRLTVV.

This chain connects TRBV11-2 to TRBJ1-3; 10 bases line up with TRBD1. Germline CDR1 is SGHAT and CDR2 is FQNNGV. CDR3 length: 15 amino acids. J was trimmed by 4 bases and V by 5 bases; bases with no gene match: 5. CDR3 DNA sequence: TGTGCCAGCAGCAGCAGGACAGGGGGAGGAAACACCATATATTTT. This sequence encodes CASSSRTGGGNTIYF.

The rearrangement uses TRBV12-5 and TRBJ2-1; D uncertain. The CDR3 contains 16 residues. Trimming stripped 0 bases from V and 7 bases from J, with 16 bases between. Germline V gene data show CDR1 as LGHNT and CDR2 as FRNRAP. CDR3 sequence (DNA): TGTGCTAGTGGTTTGGTGTCCGCCCCCAGGCCTAATGAGCAGTTCTTC. This gives the protein CASGLVSAPRPNEQFF. The variable domain in full, completed from reference TRBV12-5 and TRBJ2-1, reads DARVTQTPRHKVTEMGQEVTMRCQPILGHNTVFWYRQTMMQGLELLAYFRNRAPLDDSGMPKDRFSAEMPDATLATLKIQPSEPRDSAVYFCASGLVSAPRPNEQFFGPGTRLTVL.

The chain joins TRBV10-3 to TRBJ1-4, with 10 bases identical to TRBD1. The CDR3 totals 16 residues. CDR1 is ENHRY, CDR2 SYGVKD, per germline. Trimming cost V 3 bases and J 7 bases; bases outside gene matches: 8. CDR3 amino acids: CAISDSDRGRGEKLFF. The CDR3 DNA follows: TGTGCCATCAGTGACTCCGACAGGGGGCGCGGTGAAAAACTGTTTTTT.